These 30 T cell receptor beta chains came from one sample sequenced in a study of T cells after yellow fever vaccination. TCRdb re-analysed the 5' RACE reads in MiXCR, keeping a single row per CDR3 protein. The repertoire holds roughly 150,000 distinct CDR3 sequences, with about 6.9% as singletons. The sample consisted of CD4+ T cells sorted from PBMCs, taken 10 days after the yellow fever booster vaccination. The receptor source for this set is a man aged 25 to 40 who received the YFV17D yellow fever vaccine.

This clonotype has a count of ten or more. This sequence joins TRBV28 and TRBJ1-3; TRBD1 is a possible D gene (5 bases). Germline V gene data show CDR1 as MDHEN and CDR2 as SYDVKM. The CDR3 contains 13 residues. Trimming removed 2 bases at V and 5 bases at J, with 7 bases between. The CDR3 DNA reads as TGTGCCAGCAGTTTAAAGGGGAGAAACACCATATATTTT. Translating it yields CASSLKGRNTIYF.

This clonotype has just a few counts. The chain is built from TRBV6-5 and TRBJ1-5; the D is unclear. V lost 5 bases to trimming and J lost 9 bases, with 20 bases between them. The CDR3 loop spans 15 amino acids. CDR1 MNHEY and CDR2 SVGAGI come from the germline V gene. This chain's CDR3 is CASSPPVQAPGPQHF. The CDR3 region has the DNA TGTGCCAGCAGTCCCCCGGTGCAGGCTCCGGGGCCCCAGCATTTT.

This clonotype came up many times. The gene calls are TRBV27 and TRBJ2-5; 10 bases map to TRBD2. Unmatched junction bases numbered 4, after V lost 2 bases and J lost 4 bases. Germline lookup yields CDR1 MNHEY and CDR2 SMNVEV (reference sequence). This CDR3 has 15 amino acids. For the CDR3, the DNA is TGTGCCAGCAGTTTACTTCGGACTAGCGGAGAGACCCAGTACTTC. Translated: CASSLLRTSGETQYF.

This clonotype was recorded at least ten times. The CDR3 region is CSARGERGRSSYNEQFF. Here the CDR3 DNA reads TGCAGTGCTAGAGGGGAGAGGGGCCGAAGCTCCTACAATGAGCAGTTCTTC. The rearrangement joins TRBV20-1 to TRBJ2-1, with D perhaps assigned TRBD1 or TRBD2 (5 bases each). Germline CDR1 reads DFQATT; CDR2 reads SNEGSKA (reference sequence). This CDR3 spans 17 amino acids. V was clipped by 1 base and J by 0 bases, with 16 bases between them.

This clonotype was found many times. The rearrangement uses TRBV19 and TRBJ2-2, with 13 bases identical to TRBD2. After removal of 7 bases from V and 3 bases from J, the junction contained 11 bases not matched to a gene. The CDR3 loop spans 18 amino acids. Germline V gene data show CDR1 as LNHDA and CDR2 as SQIVND (reference sequence). The CDR3 coding sequence is TGTGCCAGTACCAAACTCGGGACTAGCGGGAAGGACACCGGGGAGCTGTTTTTT. Translating it yields CASTKLGTSGKDTGELFF.

This clonotype was recorded many times. The chain employs TRBV20-1 and TRBJ2-3; weak D call: TRBD1 (5 bases). Trimming cost V 1 base and J 0 bases, with 8 bases left between them. Per germline, CDR1 DFQATT and CDR2 SNEGSKA (reference sequence). The CDR3 spans 14 residues. CDR3 bases: TGCAGTGCTAGAGTCCGGACAAGCACAGATACGCAGTATTTT. Translation gives CSARVRTSTDTQYF.

This clonotype was observed at least ten times. Written as DNA, the CDR3 is TGTGCCACCCCAAGGTCCGGAAACCGCTCTGGGGCCAACGTCCTGACTTTC. Protein: CATPRSGNRSGANVLTF. The rearrangement links TRBV10-3 to TRBJ2-6; D is ambiguous. The V end lost 10 bases, the J end lost 0 bases, and 19 bases lay between the germline ends. The CDR3 loop spans 17 amino acids. Germline V gene data show CDR1 as ENHRY and CDR2 as SYGVKD.

Ten or more counts support this clonotype. The V gene is TRBV18, the J gene TRBJ2-1; TRBD1 might be the D (7 bases). This CDR3 is 16 amino acids long. Germline CDR1 KGHSH, CDR2 LQKENI. V was shortened by 3 bases and J by 1 base, with 13 bases between the two germline ends. This CDR3 is CASSPNRGGSYNEQFF. CDR3 bases: TGTGCCAGCTCACCGAACAGGGGAGGATCCTACAATGAGCAGTTCTTC.

Comments on this clonotype: It may be a read error: a sequence one base away is much more abundant. The chain links TRBV21-1 to TRBJ2-5; TRBD1 is the table's D call and was not checked against the DNA. TRBV21-1 is listed as a pseudogene. The CDR3 is 16 amino acids. The CDR3, as DNA: TGTGCCAGCAGCACCTCCGTAGGGGGGGGCCAAGAGACCCAGTACTTC. Encoded protein: CASSTSVGGGQETQYF.

This clonotype was seen only a few times. The gene calls are TRBV4-3 and TRBJ2-3; D may be TRBD2 (5 bases). Germline V gives CDR1 LGHNA, CDR2 YSLEER. V was clipped by 4 bases and J by 1 base, with 18 bases between them. The CDR3 extends over 17 amino acids. CDR3 amino acids: CASSLSGSRSGTDTQYF. CDR3 bases: TGCGCCAGCAGCCTAAGCGGAAGCCGCTCGGGCACAGATACGCAGTATTTT.

This clonotype showed up many times. This chain links TRBV5-1 with TRBJ2-5; a weak D match, TRBD1 (6 bases). Germline CDR1 reads SGHRS; CDR2 reads YFSETQ. The CDR3 runs to 13 residues. Trimming pared 4 bases from V and 4 bases from J, leaving 11 bases between. The CDR3 DNA reads TGCGCCAGCAGCAATCAGGGGCGAGAGACCCAGTACTTC. Amino acids: CASSNQGRETQYF.

This clonotype was found many times. The rearrangement joins TRBV28 to TRBJ1-1; TRBD1 aligns across 8 bases. The trim removed 5 bases at V and 4 bases at J, leaving 12 bases unmatched. The CDR3 sequence is 16 residues long. The germline gives CDR1 MDHEN, CDR2 SYDVKM. Written as DNA, the CDR3 is TGTGCCAGCAGTCCCAGGGGGCAACTCTCGTCCACTGAAGCTTTCTTT. Protein sequence: CASSPRGQLSSTEAFF.

The sample holds many counts of this clonotype. The chain has TRBV9 and TRBJ2-1; 12 nucleotides match TRBD2. Trimming cost V 3 bases and J 5 bases; bases outside gene matches: 9. The germline V gene encodes CDR1 SGDLS and CDR2 YYNGEE. The CDR3 loop spans 17 amino acids. CDR3 protein: CASSATSGSLYNNEQFF. The CDR3 region has the DNA TGTGCCAGCAGCGCGACTAGCGGGAGCTTGTATAACAATGAGCAGTTCTTC.

The table lists this clonotype with many counts. The rearrangement joins TRBV28 to TRBJ1-1; D gene ambiguous. Germline V gene sequence: CDR1 MDHEN, CDR2 SYDVKM. Trimming left V 4 bases short and J 6 bases short, with 6 bases between. The CDR3 length is 11 residues. The CDR3 nucleotides read TGTGCCAGCAGTTCTTTCCCTGAAGCTTTCTTT. Translating gives CASSSFPEAFF.

This clonotype was seen at least ten times. The V and J genes are TRBV9 and TRBJ2-3; no reliable D call. Trimming took 4 bases from V and 2 from J, leaving 11 bases between them. CDR3 length: 14 residues. The germline CDR1 and CDR2 sequences are SGDLS and YYNGEE. In nucleotides, the CDR3 is TGTGCCAGCAGCCGCAAATATGACACAGATACGCAGTATTTT. Its protein product is CASSRKYDTDTQYF.

This clonotype has only a few counts. The chain links TRBV4-2 to TRBJ1-2, with D hard to call. The CDR3 extends over 15 amino acids. V lost 0 bases to trimming and J lost 8 bases, with 16 bases between them. Germline CDR1 LGHNA, CDR2 YNFKEQ. The CDR3 region has the DNA TGTGCCAGCAGCCAAGACCAGACGGTGGTATGGGGCTACACCTTC. Residues: CASSQDQTVVWGYTF.

This clonotype was seen repeatedly, ten times or more. This sequence joins TRBV3-1 and TRBJ1-4, with a tentative D call TRBD1 (5 bases). V lost 3 bases to trimming and J lost 4 bases, with 21 bases between them. CDR3 length: 18 amino acids. Germline V gene data show CDR1 as LGHDT and CDR2 as YNNKEL (reference sequence). CDR3 nucleotide sequence: TGTGCCAGCAGCCATTGGGCCGTGAGGGGTCGGGATAATGAAAAACTGTTTTTT. Protein sequence: CASSHWAVRGRDNEKLFF.

This clonotype was counted ten times or more. The CDR3 nucleotides are TGCAGTGCTAGGAGGTGGGCCGGCAGCACAGATACGCAGTATTTT. Translation gives CSARRWAGSTDTQYF. The rearrangement joins TRBV20-1 to TRBJ2-3; unclear D gene. V lost 3 bases, J lost 0 bases, and 13 bases lay in between. CDR3 size: 15 residues. Per the germline V gene, CDR1 is DFQATT and CDR2 is SNEGSKA (reference sequence).

This clonotype appeared many times. This chain's CDR3 is CASSLRGTFYGYTF. CDR3 DNA sequence: TGTGCCAGCAGCCTCAGGGGGACATTCTATGGCTACACCTTC. This chain links TRBV6-1 with TRBJ1-2; the match to TRBD1 covers 7 bases. There are 14 residues in the CDR3. The germline CDR1 and CDR2 sequences are MNHNS and SASEGT. Losses at the gene ends were 6 bases for V and 4 bases for J; bases not matched to a gene: 8.

This clonotype was seen repeatedly, ten times or more. This chain links TRBV11-2 with TRBJ1-4; D remains ambiguous. V shed 5 bases and J shed 0 bases, with 10 bases lying between them. Germline values: CDR1 SGHAT, CDR2 FQNNGV. The CDR3 has 15 amino acids. The CDR3 here is CASSRTPPTNEKLFF. The CDR3 nucleotides read TGTGCCAGCAGCCGGACTCCTCCAACTAATGAAAAACTGTTTTTT.

This clonotype was recorded many times. The chain joins TRBV19 to TRBJ1-1, with D possibly TRBD1 on 5 matching bases. Germline loops: CDR1 LNHDA, CDR2 SQIVND (reference sequence). The CDR3 length is 13 residues. Trimming took off 3 bases at V and 1 base at J, with 6 bases between the two ends. The CDR3 nucleotides are TGTGCCAGTAGTATTGACAGGAACACTGAAGCTTTCTTT. It encodes CASSIDRNTEAFF.

As concerns this clonotype: It is unclear where the CDR3 begins or ends on the DNA, so no DNA is shown, and the CDR3 is as TCRdb lists it. This chain connects TRBV7-5 to TRBJ2-1; the table gives TRBD2 as D, unverified against the DNA. TRBV7-5 is a listed pseudogene. The CDR3 spans 20 residues, counting both ends. The CDR3 spells CISVPAVNRGALSSYNEQFF.

This clonotype was detected ten times or more. CDR3: CASSRRGLYGYTF. CDR3 in DNA: TGTGCCAGCAGCAGACGGGGGCTCTATGGCTACACCTTC. The chain has TRBV21-1 and TRBJ1-2; TRBD1 is the table's D call and was not checked against the DNA. TRBV21-1 corresponds to a pseudogene. The CDR3 is 13 residues long.

At least ten counts were recorded for this clonotype. This chain joins TRBV6-5 and TRBJ1-1; TRBD1 is a possible D gene (5 bases). CDR1 is MNHEY and CDR2 is SVGAGI in the germline V gene. The CDR3 runs to 14 residues. V lost 5 bases, J lost 0 bases, and 10 bases lay in between. The CDR3 spells CASSLDSLNTEAFF. The CDR3 nucleotides are TGTGCCAGCAGTCTAGACAGCTTGAACACTGAAGCTTTCTTT.

This clonotype has only a few counts. The V call is TRBV4-3, the J call TRBJ2-2; TRBD2 aligns across 7 bases. The CDR3 runs 19 residues. The germline V gene encodes CDR1 LGHNA and CDR2 YSLEER. The junction had 15 bases not matched to a gene; V was cut back by 4 bases and J by 1 base. The CDR3 nucleotides are TGCGCCAGCAGCCCAATGGGAAGCGGGGCCGGGGTGAACACCGGGGAGCTGTTTTTT. It specifies CASSPMGSGAGVNTGELFF.

In its sample, this clonotype was seen many times. The V gene is TRBV6-5, the J gene TRBJ1-2, with D tentatively TRBD1 (5 bases). The CDR3 contains 13 residues. The V and J ends lost 5 bases and 8 bases respectively, with 15 bases between them. CDR1 and CDR2 (germline): MNHEY, SVGAGI. CDR3 sequence reads: CASSPRRTLGYTF. Here the CDR3 DNA reads TGTGCCAGCAGTCCACGAAGGACACTCGGCTACACCTTC.

This clonotype was picked up many times. CDR3 nucleotide sequence: TGTGCCAGCCGACAGGACTCCTACAATGAGCAGTTCTTC. This sequence encodes CASRQDSYNEQFF. This chain uses TRBV12-3 or TRBV12-4 with TRBJ2-1, with D perhaps matching TRBD1 (6 bases). V shed 8 bases and J shed 0 bases, with 8 bases lying between them. This CDR3 contains 13 residues.

This chain connects TRBV23-1 to TRBJ1-3; D not certain. TRBV23-1 is filed as an ORF, its function uncertain. The CDR3 totals 15 residues. V lost 3 bases to trimming and J lost 6 bases, with 15 bases between them. The CDR3 nucleotides are TGCGCCAGCAGTCAGTTTCGGGCTGTCGAAAACACCATATATTTT. Amino acid sequence: CASSQFRAVENTIYF.

The CDR3 nucleotides read TGCAGCGTTGCGGACCAAGAGACCCAGTACTTC. Its protein product is CSVADQETQYF. This rearrangement joins TRBV29-1 to TRBJ2-5; D unclear. Looked up from germline, CDR1 is SQVTM and CDR2 is ANQGSEA. The CDR3 runs 11 residues. The ends were cut back, 4 bases at V and 0 bases at J, with 3 bases in the middle.

In its sample, this clonotype was seen many times. This rearrangement joins TRBV9 to TRBJ2-2; 11 nucleotides match TRBD2. The germline CDR1 and CDR2 sequences are SGDLS and YYNGEE. Trimming at V came to 4 bases and at J to 4 bases, leaving 6 bases not matched to a gene. The CDR3 contains 16 residues. The CDR3 nucleotides read TGTGCCAGCAGCTCGACTAGCGGGACATTCACCGGGGAGCTGTTTTTT. Translation gives CASSSTSGTFTGELFF.